Each of the 5 T cell receptor beta chains below was sequenced from the same sample in a study of early T cells in non-severe SARS-CoV-2 infection. One entry per CDR3 protein results from TCRdb running MiXCR on the 5' RACE reads. The table lists roughly 56,000 distinct CDR3 sequences, roughly 8.2% of them singletons. The sequenced sample consisted of whole blood. These receptor sequences come from an adult who was a healthcare worker with PCR-confirmed SARS-CoV-2 infection or an uninfected control (not recorded which).

This clonotype occurred a few times. The rearrangement joins TRBV6-2 or TRBV6-3 to TRBJ1-4; D ambiguous. CDR3 length: 14 amino acids. Germline V gene data show CDR1 as MNHEY and CDR2 as SVGEGT. The V end lost 2 bases, the J end lost 6 bases, and 10 bases lay between the germline ends. The CDR3 DNA is TGTGCCAGCAGTTACAGAAGGGTTGATGAAAAACTGTTTTTT. Its protein is CASSYRRVDEKLFF.

Many counts were recorded for this clonotype. The chain couples TRBV9 to TRBJ2-1; TRBD2 matches at 11 bases. The V gene end was trimmed by 2 bases and the J gene end by 6 bases; junction bases not matched to a gene: 4. The germline V gene encodes CDR1 SGDLS and CDR2 YYNGEE. CDR3 length: 15 amino acids. The CDR3 DNA reads as TGTGCCAGCAGCGTCATAGCGGGAGGGCCCAATGAGCAGTTCTTC. As protein: CASSVIAGGPNEQFF. Combining the CDR3 with reference TRBV9 and TRBJ2-1 gives the whole variable domain DSGVTQTPKHLITATGQRVTLRCSPRSGDLSVYWYQQSLDQGLQFLIQYYNGEERAKGNILERFSAQQFPDLHSELNLSSLELGDSALYFCASSVIAGGPNEQFFGPGTRLTVL.

This clonotype was seen at least ten times. The gene calls are TRBV12-3 or TRBV12-4 and TRBJ1-1; 7 nucleotides agree with TRBD1. This CDR3 has 13 residues. Trimming cost V 2 bases and J 4 bases; bases outside gene matches: 1. The CDR3 nucleotides read TGTGCCAGCAGTTTAACAGGGGCCACTGAAGCTTTCTTT. Protein product: CASSLTGATEAFF.

This clonotype was detected ten times or more. V is TRBV2 and J is TRBJ2-5; tentatively, D is TRBD2 (6 bases). Between the trimmed V and J ends, which lost 6 bases and 0 bases, there was a span of 11 bases. The CDR3 contains 14 residues. Germline values: CDR1 SNHLY, CDR2 FYNNEI. The CDR3 sequence: CASRLLANQETQYF. CDR3 nucleotides: TGTGCCAGCAGACTTCTAGCGAACCAAGAGACCCAGTACTTC.

This clonotype was found a few times. The V call is TRBV10-3, the J call TRBJ1-1; D remains unclear. The V and J ends lost 0 bases and 0 bases respectively, with 5 bases between them. Germline assignment: CDR1 ENHRY and CDR2 SYGVKD. The CDR3 consists of 14 residues. The CDR3 DNA follows: TGTGCCATCAGTGAGTCGGTTCTGAACACTGAAGCTTTCTTT. It is translated as CAISESVLNTEAFF.